This T cell receptor beta chain emerged from a study of blood T cell repertoires in COVID-19. Germline V lookup: CDR1 KGHSH, CDR2 LQKENI. This CDR3 has 14 amino acids. The V end was cut by 0 bases, the J end by 7 bases, with 12 bases between. Produced via immunoSEQ multiplex PCR; TCRdb's table is partial and in-frame only. Found here are fewer than 350,000 clones, more than 75% of them singletons; the top ten hold about 2.5%. This clone was observed a single time. The chain links TRBV18 to TRBJ1-2, with D perhaps TRBD1 (5 bases). The sequence derives from a woman between 40 and 50 years old with acute COVID-19. Material for sequencing was PBMCs or T cells enriched from blood (not recorded which). In nucleotides, the CDR3 is TGTGCCAGCTCACCACCGCTAGGGGCGGCTGGCTACACCTTC. This translates into CASSPPLGAAGYTF.